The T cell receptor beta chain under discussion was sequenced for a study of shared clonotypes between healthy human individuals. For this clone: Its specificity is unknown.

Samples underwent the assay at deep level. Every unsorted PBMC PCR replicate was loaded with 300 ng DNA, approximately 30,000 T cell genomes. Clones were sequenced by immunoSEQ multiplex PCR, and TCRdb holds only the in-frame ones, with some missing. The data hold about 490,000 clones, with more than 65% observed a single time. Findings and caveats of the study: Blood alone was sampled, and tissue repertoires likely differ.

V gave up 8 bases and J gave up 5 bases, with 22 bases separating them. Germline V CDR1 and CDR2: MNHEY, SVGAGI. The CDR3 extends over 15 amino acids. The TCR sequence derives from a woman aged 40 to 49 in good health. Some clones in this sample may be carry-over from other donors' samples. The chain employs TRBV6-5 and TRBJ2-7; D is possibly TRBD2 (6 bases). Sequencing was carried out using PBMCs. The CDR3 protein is CASRGGARVRHEQYF. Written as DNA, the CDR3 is TGTGCCAGCCGCGGAGGGGCCAGGGTTCGCCACGAGCAGTACTTC.